A selection of T cell receptor beta chains follows, all from one sample in a study of blood T cell repertoires in COVID-19. Sequencing used immunoSEQ multiplex PCR; TCRdb keeps in-frame clones, though not all of them. The repertoire holds about 39,000 clones, about nine tenths seen once, with approximately 2.1% in the top ten. The source material was peripheral blood. Receptors were obtained from a man in his fifties or sixties with active COVID-19. Both conserved end residues are trimmed from each CDR3. Fields, in order: J gene, V gene, CDR3 protein.

J gene: TRBJ1-3
V gene: TRBV5-1
CDR3 protein: ASSLSQGFANTIY

J gene: TRBJ2-3
V gene: TRBV6-6
CDR3 protein: ASSWTGEFADTQY

J gene: TRBJ1-2
V gene: TRBV18
CDR3 protein: ASSLMGQGGYT

J gene: TRBJ2-1
V gene: TRBV6-6
CDR3 protein: ASSYSRREVSF

J gene: TRBJ2-2
V gene: TRBV5-5
CDR3 protein: ASSLSNSQANTGELF

J gene: TRBJ1-3
V gene: TRBV2
CDR3 protein: ASSERGTSGNTIY

J gene: TRBJ2-2
V gene: TRBV18
CDR3 protein: ASSPRRTGGWNFGELF

J gene: TRBJ1-5
V gene: TRBV4-2
CDR3 protein: ASSQVTGALSQPQH

J gene: TRBJ2-5
V gene: TRBV29-1
CDR3 protein: SVEVGRRETQY

J gene: TRBJ1-1
V gene: TRBV13
CDR3 protein: ASSGLSYTEAF

J gene: TRBJ2-7
V gene: TRBV27
CDR3 protein: ASRETGSAYSYEQY

J gene: TRBJ2-7
V gene: TRBV7-9
CDR3 protein: ASSLPPRLGHEQY

J gene: TRBJ2-6
V gene: TRBV9
CDR3 protein: ASSVGDRVGGANVLT

J gene: TRBJ2-7
V gene: TRBV4-1
CDR3 protein: ASSHAQGLAGGPGSHEQY

J gene: TRBJ1-1
V gene: TRBV9
CDR3 protein: ASSPDRSNTEAF